One and the same sample provided the 15 T cell receptor beta chains below, sequenced in a study of cytomegalovirus exposure and HLA in healthy donors (TCRdb year 2017). The receptor library was made with the immunoSEQ multiplex PCR assay. A mixture of 60 forward primers for TCR Vbeta segments and 13 reverse primers for TCR Jbeta segments was used in the multiplex PCR. TCRdb's version of the immuneACCESS table is confined to in-frame rearrangements and falls short of the full clone set. An unresolved V gene accounts for under half of the shortfall where checked; the remainder is of unknown origin. The record for this sample contains tens of thousands of clones. The ten top clones hold 2.5% to 3.5% of the sample. The sequencing input was PBMCs. These receptors all stem from a woman in her twenties or thirties in good health and CMV-seropositive.

This chain uses TRBV6-5 with TRBJ1-1; TRBD1 might be the D (5 bases). The length of the CDR3 is 12 residues. CDR1 is MNHEY, CDR2 SVGAGI, per germline. V gave up 4 bases and J gave up 5 bases, with 8 bases separating them. The CDR3 sequence is CASSWGGTEAFF. The CDR3 coding sequence is TGTGCCAGCAGTTGGGGGGGAACTGAAGCTTTCTTT.

The rearrangement uses TRBV5-6 and TRBJ2-5; 15 bases map to TRBD2. The CDR3 totals 16 residues. Losses at the gene ends were 4 bases for V and 3 bases for J; bases not matched to a gene: 4. Germline values: CDR1 SGHDT, CDR2 YYEEEE. The CDR3 region is CASSPRTSGGEETQYF. CDR3 bases: TGTGCCAGCAGCCCCCGGACTAGCGGGGGGGAAGAGACCCAGTACTTC.

The rearrangement links TRBV29-1 to TRBJ2-5; 8 bases fit TRBD1. The closer fit of TRBJ2-7 to the DNA end suggests the J call may be wrong. The CDR3 totals 14 residues. CDR1 is SQVTM and CDR2 is ANQGSEA in the germline V gene. The CDR3 DNA reads as TGCAGCGTTCTACTGAGGACAGGGCGCTACGAGCAGTACTTC. It is translated as CSVLLRTGRYEQYF.

This chain connects TRBV29-1 to TRBJ1-2, with a weak D call TRBD1 (5 bases). V was clipped by 6 bases and J by 8 bases, with 10 bases between them. CDR1 and CDR2 from the germline V gene are SQVTM and ANQGSEA. The CDR3 totals 10 residues. The CDR3 DNA is TGCAGCGTCAGGGATCGGGGCTACACCTTC. Protein product: CSVRDRGYTF.

The chain links TRBV4-1 to TRBJ2-3; 8 nucleotides line up with TRBD2. This CDR3 contains 16 residues. The germline V gene encodes CDR1 MGHRA and CDR2 YSYEKL. With V trimmed by 1 base and J by 1 base, 4 bases remained unmatched. The CDR3 region is CASSQGRRGGTDTQYF. DNA of the CDR3: TGCGCCAGCAGCCAAGGTCGGCGGGGGGGCACAGATACGCAGTATTTT.

V gene TRBV4-1 combines with J gene TRBJ2-3, with D possibly being TRBD2 (7 bases). The V gene lost 4 bases and the J gene lost 15 bases, with 20 bases spanning the gap. CDR1 is MGHRA, CDR2 YSYEKL, per germline. This CDR3 is built from 13 residues. CDR3 sequence: CASSPLGGGLRYF. CDR3 sequence (DNA): TGCGCCAGCAGCCCCCTGGGGGGGGGCCTTAGATATTTT.

The rearrangement joins TRBV7-9 to TRBJ2-7, with a tentative D call TRBD2 (6 bases). CDR3 size: 16 residues. The V end was cut by 5 bases, the J end by 2 bases, with 19 bases between. Germline loops: CDR1 SEHNR, CDR2 FQNEAQ (reference sequence). Written as DNA, the CDR3 is TGTGCCAGCAGCCCGATTGGAGGGGACTCGGCCTACGAGCAGTACTTC. This sequence encodes CASSPIGGDSAYEQYF.

This chain connects TRBV5-1 to TRBJ1-6; TRBD1 might be the D (6 bases). The germline gives CDR1 SGHRS, CDR2 YFSETQ. Trimming shortened V by 5 bases and J by 6 bases, and 18 bases separated the two germline ends. CDR3 size: 16 residues. As DNA, the CDR3 is TGCGCCAGCAGGAGTACAGGGCGGCAGGGTAATTCACCCCTCCACTTT. Amino acids: CASRSTGRQGNSPLHF.

The chain combines TRBV28 with TRBJ2-7, with D perhaps TRBD1 (6 bases). Trimming removed 6 bases from V and 5 bases from J, with 17 bases in between. CDR1 and CDR2 (germline): MDHEN, SYDVKM. The CDR3 extends over 14 amino acids. The CDR3 region is CASRNPGHINEQYF. DNA for the CDR3: TGTGCCAGCAGAAATCCGGGACACATCAACGAGCAGTACTTC.

The chain combines TRBV14 with TRBJ2-1; D gene uncertain. Trimming removed 0 bases at V and 5 bases at J, with 8 bases between. This CDR3 is built from 14 residues. Germline V gene data show CDR1 as SGHDN and CDR2 as FVKESK. The DNA for the CDR3 is TGTGCCAGCAGCCAAGAGGGCACAAACAATGAGCAGTTCTTC. It translates to CASSQEGTNNEQFF.

This chain links TRBV7-8 with TRBJ1-1; D possibly corresponds to TRBD1 (6 bases). Trimming shortened V by 0 bases and J by 0 bases, and 11 bases separated the two germline ends. The V gene's germline CDR1 is SGHVS and CDR2 FQNEAQ. CDR3 length: 16 residues. CDR3 nucleotides: TGTGCCAGCAGCTTAGCCGTAGGGGGTTTGAACACTGAAGCTTTCTTT. Its translation: CASSLAVGGLNTEAFF.

This chain connects TRBV2 to TRBJ1-5, with TRBD1 matching 10 bases. Trimming removed 6 bases from V and 2 bases from J; junction bases left unmatched: 1. Germline assignment: CDR1 SNHLY and CDR2 FYNNEI. CDR3 length: 14 residues. CDR3 DNA sequence: TGTGCCAGCAGGGACAGGGGGGGCAATCAGCCCCAGCATTTT. Protein sequence: CASRDRGGNQPQHF. Based on the CDR3 plus reference TRBV2 and TRBJ1-5, the full variable domain is EPEVTQTPSHQVTQMGQEVILRCVPISNHLYFYWYRQILGQKVEFLVSFYNNEISEKSEIFDDQFSVERPDGSNFTLKIRSTKLEDSAMYFCASRDRGGNQPQHFGDGTRLSIL.

The chain uses TRBV19 and TRBJ1-1; D is unresolved. Germline lookup yields CDR1 LNHDA and CDR2 SQIVND (reference sequence). V gave up 1 base and J gave up 1 base, with 16 bases separating them. CDR3 length: 17 residues. Written as DNA, the CDR3 is TGTGCCAGTAGTATAGTGAGTTTCGGGTATGAGAACACTGAAGCTTTCTTT. Amino acid sequence: CASSIVSFGYENTEAFF.

The rearrangement links TRBV15 to TRBJ1-1; D not resolved. The CDR3 loop spans 14 amino acids. Trimming cost V 0 bases and J 4 bases, with 9 bases left between them. Germline CDR1 reads LNHNV; CDR2 reads YYDKDF (reference sequence). The CDR3 DNA is TGTGCCACCAGCAGAGATCGAGGGATCACTGAAGCTTTCTTT. Residues: CATSRDRGITEAFF.

The chain employs TRBV28 and TRBJ2-7, with 7 positions matching TRBD2. Germline V CDR1 and CDR2: MDHEN, SYDVKM. V was pared by 5 bases and J by 4 bases, with 14 bases of the junction left unmatched. This CDR3 is 16 amino acids long. CDR3 sequence (DNA): TGTGCCAGCAGTGGAATACTAGCGACCCTTGTGTACGAGCAGTACTTC. Translation: CASSGILATLVYEQYF. Drawing the rest from reference TRBV28 and TRBJ2-7, the complete variable domain is DVKVTQSSRYLVKRTGEKVFLECVQDMDHENMFWYRQDPGLGLRLIYFSYDVKMKEKGDIPEGYSVSREKKERFSLILESASTNQTSMYLCASSGILATLVYEQYFGPGTRLTVT.